The rows below give T cell receptor beta chains drawn from one sample of a study of cytomegalovirus exposure and HLA in healthy donors. The table came from immunoSEQ multiplex PCR; TCRdb's copy has only in-frame clones and leaves some out. Of 150,000 to 200,000 clones listed, less than 80% are singletons. The sample taken for sequencing was PBMCs. The receptor source for this set is a woman in her twenties or thirties in good health and CMV-seropositive. Each CDR3 is given with its conserved first and last residue. A D gene is named only where the DNA matches it firmly. Expanded clones get a size class; other rows say once, few or many, or leave the size out.

-	TRBV27	14	-	TRBJ2-7	TGTGCCAGCAGTTTGAGGAGGGCCAGCTACGAGCAGTACTTC	CASSLRRASYEQYF
-	TRBV6-5	14	-	TRBJ1-2	TGTGCCAGCACCCCTCACGAGGGCGGCTATGGCTACACCTTC	CASTPHEGGYGYTF
-	TRBV5-1	16	TRBD1	TRBJ2-7	TGCGCCAGCAGCTGGAAAGGACAGGGGATATCCTACGAGCAGTACTTC	CASSWKGQGISYEQYF
few	TRBV11-3	12	TRBD1	TRBJ2-5	TGTGCCACCAGGGGGCTGGAGGAGACCCAGTACTTC	CATRGLEETQYF
-	TRBV30	12	-	TRBJ1-1	TGTGCCTGGAGGTACCTTAGGCCAGGAACTTTCTTT	CAWRYLRPGTFF
-	TRBV29-1	17	TRBD2	TRBJ2-1	TGCAGCGTTGTAACTCTCCTTGCCGGGGGGGGTGAGGATGAGCAGTTCTTC	CSVVTLLAGGGEDEQFF
-	TRBV18	13	-	TRBJ1-5	TGTGCCAGCTCACCAGACAGTAGCCAGCCCCAGCATTTT	CASSPDSSQPQHF
-	TRBV5-6	17	-	TRBJ1-1	TGTGCCAGCAGCTTGGGATCGCCCTTGACTCCAAACACTGAAGCTTTCTTT	CASSLGSPLTPNTEAFF
-	TRBV7-8	15	TRBD1	TRBJ2-1	TGTGCCAGCAGCTTAGGACAGGGTCTCTACAATGAGCAGTTCTTC	CASSLGQGLYNEQFF
-	TRBV5-4	15	TRBD1	TRBJ2-6	TGTGCCAGCAGCTTCAGGGGGACGGGGGCCAACGTCCTGACTTTC	CASSFRGTGANVLTF
-	TRBV6-5	15	TRBD2	TRBJ2-7	TGTGCCAGCAGCCTAACTAGCGGGAGCACCTACGAGCAGTACTTC	CASSLTSGSTYEQYF
-	TRBV7-2	14	-	TRBJ1-1	TGTGCCAGCAGCTTCGATTGGGGCAGCACTGAAGCTTTCTTT	CASSFDWGSTEAFF
-	TRBV5-6	14	TRBD1	TRBJ2-7	TGTGCCAGCAGCCGACAGGGAAGCTCCTACGAGCAGTACTTC	CASSRQGSSYEQYF
-	TRBV11-2	16	TRBD1	TRBJ1-4	TGTGCCAGCAGCCCCATTTTGCCAGGGGGAAGTGAAAAACTGTTTTTT	CASSPILPGGSEKLFF
-	TRBV7-2	14	-	TRBJ2-7	TGTGCCAGCAGCCCCCCCCCGGGGGTAAACGAGCAGTACTTC	CASSPPPGVNEQYF
-	TRBV5-1	18	TRBD2	TRBJ2-2	TGCGCCAGCAGCTTGGGGACTAGCGGAGTTGTGCGGGCCGGGGAGCTGTTTTTT	CASSLGTSGVVRAGELFF
-	TRBV4-3	17	TRBD1	TRBJ1-2	TGCGCCAGCAGCCGGGCCGCCTTGACAGGGAAGATGGGCGGCTACACCTTC	CASSRAALTGKMGGYTF
-	TRBV10-2	17	TRBD2	TRBJ2-3	TGCGCCAGCAAAGCGACTAGCGGGGATGGGAGGACAGATACGCAGTATTTT	CASKATSGDGRTDTQYF
once	TRBV18	14	TRBD1	TRBJ1-2	TGTGCCAGCTCCGCAGGGGGCGCAAGGATGGGCTACACCTTC	CASSAGGARMGYTF
-	TRBV2	15	TRBD1	TRBJ1-4	TGTGCCAGCTCAGGGGGCTTTAGGACGAATGAAAAACTGTTTTTT	CASSGGFRTNEKLFF
-	TRBV27	17	TRBD2	TRBJ2-7	TGTGCCAGCAGTTTCAAGAGAGCGGGAGGGCCCTCCTACGAGCAGTACTTC	CASSFKRAGGPSYEQYF
-	TRBV6-5	14	-	TRBJ1-5	TGTGCCAGCAAACGACAGGATAGCAATCAGCCCCAGCATTTT	CASKRQDSNQPQHF
-	TRBV5-4	15	TRBD1	TRBJ1-2	TGTGCCAGCAGCTCGGGACAGGGGAGGGGCTATGGCTACACCTTC	CASSSGQGRGYGYTF
-	TRBV5-1	17	TRBD2	TRBJ2-5	TGCGCCAGCAGCTTGTTGGCGGCGGGAGGGCTAAAAGAGACCCAGTACTTC	CASSLLAAGGLKETQYF
-	TRBV9	17	-	TRBJ1-1	TGTGCCAGCAGCGCTACGCTCGGGGGGGCAGGGGACACTGAAGCTTTCTTT	CASSATLGGAGDTEAFF
-	TRBV6-1	15	TRBD1	TRBJ2-4	TGTGCCAGCGCCTCCCGGGACAGGGTTGGGGTCATTCAGTACTTC	CASASRDRVGVIQYF
-	TRBV9	15	TRBD2	TRBJ2-6	TGTGCCAGCAGCGGGGGAGGGGCTGGGGCCAACGTCCTGACTTTC	CASSGGGAGANVLTF
-	TRBV10-1	15	TRBD1	TRBJ1-6	TGCGCCAGCAGTGAGAAACAGGGGGGGGTTTCACCCCTCCACTTT	CASSEKQGGVSPLHF
-	TRBV25-1	14	TRBD1	TRBJ2-1	TGTGCCAGCAGAGACAGGGCTACCTACAATGAGCAGTTCTTC	CASRDRATYNEQFF
-	TRBV4-3	16	-	TRBJ1-3	TGCGCCAGCAGCCAAGGGAACCGCGGTTCTGGAAACACCATATATTTT	CASSQGNRGSGNTIYF
few	TRBV20-1	11	-	TRBJ2-1	TGCAGTGCTAGAGTTGAGAATGAGCAGTTCTTC	CSARVENEQFF
-	TRBV4-3	14	-	TRBJ2-7	TGCGCCAGCAGCCAAGGGAGGAGCTCCTACGAGCAGTACTTC	CASSQGRSSYEQYF
few	TRBV4-2	16	TRBD2	TRBJ2-3	TGTGCCAGCAGCCCAAATAGCGGGAGATTCGCAGATACGCAGTATTTT	CASSPNSGRFADTQYF
-	TRBV30	11	TRBD1	TRBJ2-1	TGTGCCTGGAGCGGGACAGGTCACCCGTTCTTC	CAWSGTGHPFF
-	TRBV2	12	-	TRBJ2-5	TGTGCCAGCGGTGGGGCCCGGGAGACCCAGTACTTC	CASGGARETQYF
-	TRBV9	13	-	TRBJ2-5	TGTGCCAGCAGCGTACGGGGGCAAGAGACCCAGTACTTC	CASSVRGQETQYF
-	TRBV11-3	15	TRBD1	TRBJ1-1	TGTGCCAGCAGAGAAAAGACAGGGCAAAACACTGAAGCTTTCTTT	CASREKTGQNTEAFF
-	TRBV27	12	-	TRBJ1-1	TGTGCCAGCAGAAGCCTAGACACTGAAGCTTTCTTT	CASRSLDTEAFF
-	TRBV11-3	13	-	TRBJ2-1	TGTGCCAGCAGCTCCCCGGCGGGACCCCCCCCGTTCTTC	CASSSPAGPPPFF
once	TRBV6-6	16	-	TRBJ2-2	TGTGCCAGCAGCCGTTACAGTTTTCAGAACACCGGGGAGCTGTTTTTT	CASSRYSFQNTGELFF
-	TRBV28	15	TRBD1	TRBJ2-7	TGTGCCAGCCGCGCTCGTGAGGACAGGAAATACGAGCAGTACTTC	CASRAREDRKYEQYF
few	TRBV5-1	14	TRBD1	TRBJ1-2	TGCGCCAGCAGCTCCTTTGACAGGGCGGGAGGCTACACCTTC	CASSSFDRAGGYTF
-	TRBV9	13	-	TRBJ1-2	TGTGCCAGCAGCGCCGGGGATGGCTATGGCTACACCTTC	CASSAGDGYGYTF
-	TRBV5-5	15	-	TRBJ1-5	TGTGCCAGCAGCCCTAACAGGGCCCAGTATCAGCCCCAGCATTTT	CASSPNRAQYQPQHF
-	TRBV29-1	13	-	TRBJ1-1	TGCAGCGTTGAAGGCACACTGAACACTGAAGCTTTCTTT	CSVEGTLNTEAFF
-	TRBV6-6	16	-	TRBJ1-6	TGTGCCAGCAGGCCTCTTCAGGGCGGCTATAATTCACCCCTCCACTTT	CASRPLQGGYNSPLHF
-	TRBV5-1	16	TRBD2	TRBJ2-1	TGCGCCAGCAGCTTGGGTGGGATGGGGGGGAGAAATGAGCAGTTCTTC	CASSLGGMGGRNEQFF
-	TRBV30	14	-	TRBJ1-6	TGTGTCTGTCTGGCATACAGATACAATTCACCCCTCCACTTT	CVCLAYRYNSPLHF
-	TRBV11-3	17	-	TRBJ2-1	TGTGCCAGCAGCTCCGGCCCGGGAAGGGGGTTGAAGAATGAGCAGTTCTTC	CASSSGPGRGLKNEQFF
-	TRBV7-2	13	-	TRBJ2-5	TGTGCCAGCAGCCCCATTAATAGTGAGACCCAGTACTTC	CASSPINSETQYF
-	TRBV5-4	12	-	TRBJ2-3	TGTGCCAGCAAAGAATTGGAGGATACGCAGTATTTT	CASKELEDTQYF
-	TRBV12-5	14	TRBD1	TRBJ2-7	TGTGCTAGTGGTCTTCCGGGACAGAGTTACGAGCAGTACTTC	CASGLPGQSYEQYF
few	TRBV4-2	12	-	TRBJ1-1	TGTGCCAGCAGCCAAGATGAGGGAGAAGCTTTCTTT	CASSQDEGEAFF
-	TRBV7-2	15	TRBD1	TRBJ1-2	TGTGCCAGCAGCTTAGATAGTAGACAGGGCTATGGCTACACCTTC	CASSLDSRQGYGYTF